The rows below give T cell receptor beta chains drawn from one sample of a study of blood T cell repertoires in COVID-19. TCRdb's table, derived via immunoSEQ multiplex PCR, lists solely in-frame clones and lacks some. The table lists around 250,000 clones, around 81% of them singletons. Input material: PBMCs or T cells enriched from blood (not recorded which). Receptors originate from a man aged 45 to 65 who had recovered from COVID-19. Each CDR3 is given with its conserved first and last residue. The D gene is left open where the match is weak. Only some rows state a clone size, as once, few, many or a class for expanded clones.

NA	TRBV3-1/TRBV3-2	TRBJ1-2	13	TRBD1	CASSRQGEGGYTF	TGTGCCAGCAGTCGACAGGGGGAGGGTGGCTACACCTTC
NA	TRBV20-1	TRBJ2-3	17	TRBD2	CSASPLVREGLPDTQYF	TGCAGTGCTAGTCCCCTCGTGAGGGAGGGCTTGCCAGATACGCAGTATTTT
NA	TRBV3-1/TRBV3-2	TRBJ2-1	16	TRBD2	CASRQPGLAGANEQFF	TGTGCCAGCAGACAACCGGGACTAGCGGGGGCCAATGAGCAGTTCTTC
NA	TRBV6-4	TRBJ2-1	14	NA	CASSDSSVMTEQFF	TGTGCCAGCAGTGACTCGAGCGTTATGACTGAGCAGTTCTTC
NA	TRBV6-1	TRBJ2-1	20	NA	CASSEYDEGWRGVNDNEQFF	TGTGCCAGCAGTGAGTACGATGAGGGGTGGAGGGGAGTTAATGACAATGAGCAGTTCTTC
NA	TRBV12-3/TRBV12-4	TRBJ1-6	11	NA	CASRASRSLHF	TGTGCCAGCAGAGCCAGCAGGTCCCTCCACTTT
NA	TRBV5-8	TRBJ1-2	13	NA	CASSLGRVDGYTF	TGTGCCAGCAGCTTGGGCAGGGTAGATGGCTACACCTTC
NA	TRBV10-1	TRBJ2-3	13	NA	CASRGRGTDTQYF	TGCGCCAGCCGGGGACGGGGGACAGATACGCAGTATTTT
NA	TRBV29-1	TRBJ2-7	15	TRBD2	CSVEGRTSSAYEQYF	TGCAGCGTTGAAGGCCGGACTAGTTCTGCTTACGAGCAGTACTTC
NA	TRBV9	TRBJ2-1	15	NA	CASSAEGLSYNEQFF	TGTGCCAGCAGCGCGGAGGGGCTGTCCTACAATGAGCAGTTCTTC
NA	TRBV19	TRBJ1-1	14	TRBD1	CASSPGQLRLEAFF	TGTGCCAGCTCCCCGGGACAGCTAAGGTTGGAAGCTTTCTTT
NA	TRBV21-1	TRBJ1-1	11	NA	CANPPRNEAFF	TGTGCCAACCCGCCTAGGAATGAAGCTTTCTTT
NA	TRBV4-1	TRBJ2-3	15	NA	CASSFLAGTGDTQYF	TGCGCCAGCAGCTTCCTAGCGGGGACAGGAGATACGCAGTATTTT
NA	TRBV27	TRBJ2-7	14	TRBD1	CASSLRTGPYEQYF	TGTGCCAGCAGTTTAAGGACAGGTCCCTACGAGCAGTACTTC
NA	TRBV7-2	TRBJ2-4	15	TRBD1	CASSILTGVQNIQYF	TGTGCCAGCAGCATCCTGACAGGGGTACAAAACATTCAGTACTTC
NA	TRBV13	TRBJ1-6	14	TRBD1	CASSLGTGNSPLHF	TGTGCCAGCAGCTTAGGGACAGGGAATTCACCCCTCCACTTT
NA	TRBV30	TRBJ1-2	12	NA	CAWRSQNYGYTF	TGTGCCTGGAGGAGTCAAAACTATGGCTACACCTTC
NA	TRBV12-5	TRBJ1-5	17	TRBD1	CASGSTGGPYSNQPQHF	TGTGCTAGTGGTTCTACAGGGGGCCCTTATAGCAATCAGCCCCAGCATTTT
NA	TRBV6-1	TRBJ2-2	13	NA	CASSEGGAGELFF	TGTGCCAGCAGTGAAGGGGGGGCCGGGGAGCTGTTTTTT
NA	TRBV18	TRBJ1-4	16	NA	CASSPAWTATNEKLFF	TGTGCCAGCTCACCGGCATGGACAGCAACTAATGAAAAACTGTTTTTT
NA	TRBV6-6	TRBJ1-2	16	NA	CASTRYTTGIGYGYTF	TGTGCCAGCACCAGGTATACAACAGGGATCGGCTATGGCTACACCTTC
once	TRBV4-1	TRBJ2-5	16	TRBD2	CASSQDPSGRRETQYF	TGCGCCAGCAGCCAAGACCCTAGCGGGAGGAGGGAGACCCAGTACTTC
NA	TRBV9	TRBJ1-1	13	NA	CASSVAGSTEAFF	TGTGCCAGCAGCGTAGCTGGCAGCACTGAAGCTTTCTTT
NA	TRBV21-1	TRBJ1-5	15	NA	CASSRDRYSNQPQHF	TGTGCCAGCAGCCGGGACAGGTATAGCAATCAGCCCCAGCATTTT
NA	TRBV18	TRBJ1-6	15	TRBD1	CASSPGQGRNSPLHF	TGTGCCAGCTCACCCGGACAGGGGAGGAATTCACCCCTCCACTTT
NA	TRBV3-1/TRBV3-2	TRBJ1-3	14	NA	CASSPGHGGNTIYF	TGTGCCAGCAGCCCGGGACATGGTGGAAACACCATATATTTT
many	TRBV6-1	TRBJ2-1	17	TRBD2	CASSEFRGTSTANEQFF	TGTGCCAGCAGTGAATTTAGGGGGACTAGCACGGCCAATGAGCAGTTCTTC
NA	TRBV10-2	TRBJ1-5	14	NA	CASSESTGSQPQHF	TGCGCCAGCAGTGAGTCGACGGGGAGCCAGCCCCAGCATTTT
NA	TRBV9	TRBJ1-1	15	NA	CASSVGPGKNTEAFF	TGTGCCAGCAGCGTAGGGCCAGGGAAGAACACTGAAGCTTTCTTT
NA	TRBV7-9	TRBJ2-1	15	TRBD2	CASSSGLAGVSEQFF	TGTGCCAGCAGCTCAGGACTAGCGGGAGTTAGTGAGCAGTTCTTC
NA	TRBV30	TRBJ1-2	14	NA	CACPYREIVAGYTF	TGTGCCTGCCCCTACAGGGAGATAGTGGCTGGCTACACCTTC
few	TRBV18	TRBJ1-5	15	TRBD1	CASSRGQGADQPQHF	TGTGCCAGCTCGCGGGGCCAGGGGGCAGATCAGCCCCAGCATTTT
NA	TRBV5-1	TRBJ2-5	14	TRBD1	CASSLPGQKETQYF	TGCGCCAGCAGCTTACCGGGACAGAAAGAGACCCAGTACTTC
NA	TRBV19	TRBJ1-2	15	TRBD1	CASSIDRDRTYGYTF	TGTGCCAGTAGTATAGACCGGGACAGGACATATGGCTACACCTTC
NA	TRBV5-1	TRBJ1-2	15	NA	CASSLGGQRSHGYTF	TGCGCCAGCAGCTTGGGAGGACAGCGATCCCATGGCTACACCTTC
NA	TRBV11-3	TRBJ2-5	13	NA	CASNGMAKETQYF	TGTGCCAGCAATGGTATGGCAAAAGAGACCCAGTACTTC
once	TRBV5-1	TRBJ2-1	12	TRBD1	CASSSDRVGQFF	TGCGCCAGCAGTTCAGACAGGGTGGGGCAGTTCTTC
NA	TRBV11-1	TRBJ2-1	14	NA	CASSLADRLNEQFF	TGTGCCAGCAGCTTAGCGGACAGACTCAATGAGCAGTTCTTC
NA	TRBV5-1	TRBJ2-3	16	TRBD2	CASSLEPGGPPDTQYF	TGCGCCAGCAGCTTGGAACCGGGAGGGCCCCCAGATACGCAGTATTTT
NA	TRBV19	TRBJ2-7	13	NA	CASSSATAWEQYF	TGTGCCAGTAGTTCCGCGACAGCCTGGGAGCAGTACTTC
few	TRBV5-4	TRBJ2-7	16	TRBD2	CASSSTSGRVYNEQYF	TGTGCCAGCAGCTCAACTAGCGGGAGGGTTTATAACGAGCAGTACTTC
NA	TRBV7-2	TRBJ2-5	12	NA	CASSLSRETQYF	TGTGCCAGCAGCTTATCCCGAGAGACCCAGTACTTC
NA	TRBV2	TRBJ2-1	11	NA	CASSAYNEQFF	TGTGCCAGCAGTGCATACAATGAGCAGTTCTTC
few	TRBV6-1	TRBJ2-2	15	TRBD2	CASSEGTSDTGELFF	TGTGCCAGCAGTGAAGGGACTAGCGACACCGGGGAGCTGTTTTTT
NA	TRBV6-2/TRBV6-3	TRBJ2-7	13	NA	CASSQQGRGEQYF	TGTGCCAGCAGTCAACAGGGACGAGGCGAGCAGTACTTC
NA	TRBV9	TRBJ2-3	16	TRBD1	CASSVAGQATVDTQYF	TGTGCCAGCAGCGTAGCCGGACAGGCGACCGTGGATACGCAGTATTTT
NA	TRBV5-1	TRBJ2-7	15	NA	CASSPRQGGDYEQYF	TGCGCCAGCAGCCCGAGGCAGGGAGGTGACTACGAGCAGTACTTC
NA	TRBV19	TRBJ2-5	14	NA	CASSPGSTEETQYF	TGTGCCAGTAGTCCAGGGTCGACGGAAGAGACCCAGTACTTC
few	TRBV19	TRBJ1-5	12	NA	CASQRADGLQHF	TGTGCCAGTCAGAGGGCGGACGGATTACAGCATTTT
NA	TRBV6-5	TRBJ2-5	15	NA	CASSYTGTKQETQYF	TGTGCCAGCAGTTACACTGGGACAAAACAAGAGACCCAGTACTTC
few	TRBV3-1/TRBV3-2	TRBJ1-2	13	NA	CASSQTPPRGYTF	TGTGCCAGCAGCCAAACCCCGCCGCGTGGCTACACCTTC
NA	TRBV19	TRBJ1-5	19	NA	CASSTPPGLRGTVVQPQHF	TGTGCCAGTAGTACCCCCCCCGGATTGCGGGGTACGGTAGTTCAGCCCCAGCATTTT
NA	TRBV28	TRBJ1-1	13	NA	CASSLRENTEAFF	TGTGCCAGCAGTTTACGAGAGAACACTGAAGCTTTCTTT
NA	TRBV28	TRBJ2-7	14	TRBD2	CASIVGGVSYEQYF	TGTGCCAGCATCGTCGGGGGGGTCTCCTACGAGCAGTACTTC
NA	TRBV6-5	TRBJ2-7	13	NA	CASGGHGNYEQYF	TGTGCCAGCGGGGGACATGGCAACTACGAGCAGTACTTC
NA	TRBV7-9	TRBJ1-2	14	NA	CASSPGTGVGGYTF	TGTGCCAGCAGCCCCGGAACGGGGGTAGGTGGCTACACCTTC
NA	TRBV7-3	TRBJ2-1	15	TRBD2	CASSATSGSYNEQFF	TGTGCCAGCAGTGCGACTAGCGGGAGCTACAATGAGCAGTTCTTC
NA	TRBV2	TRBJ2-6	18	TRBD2	CASGGSSGAKLGANVLTF	TGTGCCAGCGGGGGCAGTAGCGGGGCCAAGTTGGGGGCCAACGTCCTGACTTTC
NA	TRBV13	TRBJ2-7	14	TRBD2	CASPRWLAGCEQYF	TGTGCCAGCCCCCGGTGGCTAGCGGGCTGCGAGCAGTACTTC
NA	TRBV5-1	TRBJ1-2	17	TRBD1	CASSNQPIRQGHYGYTF	TGCGCCAGCAGTAACCAACCGATCAGACAGGGGCACTATGGCTACACCTTC